Listed here are 26 T cell receptor beta chains from one sample, sequenced in a study of cytomegalovirus exposure and HLA in healthy donors. Primers: 60 Vbeta forward and 13 Jbeta reverse. Here immunoSEQ multiplex PCR was the method, and the copy in TCRdb shows in-frame clones only, minus some. The table includes about 190,000 clones, 79% detected once. The material sequenced was PBMCs. The receptors come from a woman in her late teens or twenties in good health and CMV-seronegative.

V and J are TRBV5-1 and TRBJ2-5; the match to TRBD1 covers 8 bases. The CDR3 contains 17 residues. V shed 2 bases, J shed 2 bases, and the junction held 11 bases outside the gene matches. Germline values: CDR1 SGHRS, CDR2 YFSETQ. This chain's CDR3 is CASSLGQGALGQETQYF. The CDR3 DNA is TGCGCCAGCAGCTTAGGGCAGGGGGCGCTAGGGCAAGAGACCCAGTACTTC.

This chain joins TRBV4-3 and TRBJ2-7, with 11 nucleotides matching TRBD2. Looked up from germline, CDR1 is LGHNA and CDR2 is YSLEER. With V trimmed by 0 bases and J by 3 bases, 7 bases remained unmatched. The length of the CDR3 is 17 residues. CDR3 sequence reads: CASSQDLTLAGVYEQYF. The DNA for the CDR3 is TGCGCCAGCAGCCAAGATCTCACACTAGCGGGAGTCTACGAGCAGTACTTC.

This rearrangement joins TRBV4-2 to TRBJ1-2; 7 bases align to TRBD1. Germline assignment: CDR1 LGHNA and CDR2 YNFKEQ. This CDR3 has 13 amino acids. V lost 5 bases and J lost 2; bases outside the gene matches: 2. The CDR3 DNA reads TGTGCCAGCAGCGAGGGACAGAACTATGGCTACACCTTC. This translates into CASSEGQNYGYTF.

The CDR3 is CASSPPSSWRGPTDTQYF. The CDR3 region has the DNA TGTGCCAGCTCACCCCCCTCTTCCTGGCGGGGCCCCACAGATACGCAGTATTTT. The chain has TRBV18 and TRBJ2-3; D is perhaps TRBD2 (6 bases). The germline V gene has CDR1 KGHSH and CDR2 LQKENI. V was pared by 3 bases and J by 2 bases, with 21 bases between. This CDR3 contains 18 residues.

The table lists this clone with a few counts. The V and J genes are TRBV18 and TRBJ1-4; 11 bases agree with TRBD1. This CDR3 has 15 residues. CDR1 and CDR2 from the germline V gene are KGHSH and LQKENI. The V segment lost 6 bases and the J segment 8 bases; nucleotides outside the gene matches: 8. The chain's CDR3 is CASSPGQGAREKLFF. The CDR3 nucleotides read TGTGCCAGCTCGCCCGGACAGGGGGCGAGAGAAAAACTGTTTTTT.

This clone came up a few times. This chain joins TRBV6-5 and TRBJ2-7; a possible D gene is TRBD2 (7 bases). The V gene's germline CDR1 is MNHEY and CDR2 SVGAGI. Trimming removed 0 bases from V and 1 base from J, with 13 bases in between. The CDR3 has 16 amino acids. This CDR3 reads CASSYSGEGGSYEQYF. As DNA, the CDR3 is TGTGCCAGCAGTTACTCGGGGGAGGGGGGTTCCTACGAGCAGTACTTC.

The chain has TRBV27 and TRBJ2-5, with D possibly matching TRBD1 (6 bases). The V and J ends lost 6 bases and 1 base respectively, with 18 bases between them. CDR1 and CDR2 (germline): MNHEY, SMNVEV (reference sequence). This CDR3 contains 16 residues. The DNA for the CDR3 is TGTGCCAGCAGCCCGGGGCAGGGGACACCCCAAGAGACCCAGTACTTC. Translated, it gives CASSPGQGTPQETQYF.

This chain links TRBV5-4 with TRBJ2-5; 8 nucleotides agree with TRBD2. Germline V CDR1 and CDR2: SGHNT, YYREEE (reference sequence). The CDR3 spans 14 residues. V trimming: 4 bases; J trimming: 0 bases; junction bases outside the gene matches: 2. Written as DNA, the CDR3 is TGTGCCAGCAGCCCGGGGGGGTACCAAGAGACCCAGTACTTC. Its translation: CASSPGGYQETQYF.

V gene TRBV6-4 combines with J gene TRBJ2-1; the match to TRBD2 covers 7 bases. The germline V gene encodes CDR1 MRHNA and CDR2 SNTAGT. After removal of 5 bases from V and 5 bases from J, the junction contained 6 bases not matched to a gene. The CDR3 totals 14 residues. CDR3 DNA: TGTGCCAGCAGTCGCGAGCGGGGCAACAATGAGCAGTTCTTC. It translates to CASSRERGNNEQFF.

The chain recombines TRBV4-1 with TRBJ1-5, with 8 positions matching TRBD1. This CDR3 is built from 13 residues. J was trimmed by 7 bases and V by 4 bases; bases with no gene match: 3. Germline loops: CDR1 MGHRA, CDR2 YSYEKL. CDR3 protein: CASSPWDRQPQHF. The CDR3 DNA reads as TGCGCCAGCAGCCCGTGGGACAGGCAGCCCCAGCATTTT.

The chain uses TRBV28 and TRBJ2-1; perhaps TRBD2 as D (7 bases). Trimming stripped 4 bases from V and 6 bases from J, with 25 bases between. Germline CDR1 reads MDHEN; CDR2 reads SYDVKM. This CDR3 contains 18 residues. CDR3 nucleotide sequence: TGTGCCAGCAGTTCCCCCCTAAGGGGGGGAATTTCTTCCAATGAGCAGTTCTTC. Its protein is CASSSPLRGGISSNEQFF.

V is TRBV19 and J is TRBJ1-2; D may be TRBD1 (6 bases). The CDR3 sequence is 13 residues long. Trimming took off 7 bases at V and 4 bases at J, with 13 bases between the two ends. Germline CDR1 and CDR2: LNHDA and SQIVND (reference sequence). Here the CDR3 reads CASNEDSIYGYTF. The CDR3 DNA follows: TGTGCCAGTAATGAGGACAGTATCTATGGCTACACCTTC.

Only one count was recorded for this clone. The chain couples TRBV18 to TRBJ2-7; D is undetermined. CDR3 length: 12 residues. Deletions cut 3 bases from V and 2 bases from J, with 5 bases between. The germline V gene has CDR1 KGHSH and CDR2 LQKENI. CDR3 region: CASSPLPYEQYF. The CDR3 bases are TGTGCCAGCTCACCTCTCCCCTACGAGCAGTACTTC.

The rearrangement uses TRBV5-1 and TRBJ2-1; D remains ambiguous. With 1 base removed from V and 7 bases from J, the gap between germline ends came to 6 bases. The CDR3 is made up of 12 amino acids. Germline CDR1 is SGHRS and CDR2 is YFSETQ. The CDR3: CASSLTRNEQFF. The CDR3, as DNA: TGCGCCAGCAGCTTGACCAGAAATGAGCAGTTCTTC.

This chain links TRBV6-6 with TRBJ2-5; tentative D call: TRBD1 (6 bases). The germline CDR1 and CDR2 sequences are MNHNY and SVGAGI (reference sequence). With 10 bases removed from V and 0 bases from J, the gap between germline ends came to 21 bases. The CDR3 is made up of 16 amino acids. CDR3: CAISLRRGSNQETQYF. In DNA, the CDR3 is TGTGCCATCTCCCTGCGAAGGGGGAGCAACCAAGAGACCCAGTACTTC.

The V gene is TRBV2, the J gene TRBJ1-5, with a weak D call TRBD1 (6 bases). From germline, CDR1 is SNHLY and CDR2 FYNNEI. This CDR3 has 16 residues. Between the trimmed V and J ends, which lost 3 bases and 3 bases, there was a span of 15 bases. DNA for the CDR3: TGTGCCAGCAGTGATAGGACAGATATACTCAATCAGCCCCAGCATTTT. Translating it yields CASSDRTDILNQPQHF.

The chain uses TRBV6-5 and TRBJ1-6, with D uncertain. The germline CDR1 and CDR2 sequences are MNHEY and SVGAGI. Trimming shortened V by 2 bases and J by 7 bases, and 12 bases separated the two germline ends. The CDR3 sequence is 15 residues long. CDR3 nucleotide sequence: TGTGCCAGCAGTTACATTCCTCCGGGAAATTCACCCCTCCACTTT. Translation: CASSYIPPGNSPLHF.

The chain links TRBV7-9 to TRBJ1-4; 9 nucleotides align to TRBD1. V lost 4 bases and J lost 2; bases outside the gene matches: 11. The germline gives CDR1 SEHNR, CDR2 FQNEAQ (reference sequence). This CDR3 has 18 amino acids. The CDR3 sequence: CASSSGQGKYGTNEKLFF. CDR3 sequence (DNA): TGTGCCAGCAGCTCCGGACAGGGGAAATACGGGACTAATGAAAAACTGTTTTTT. Full variable domain (remainder filled in from reference TRBV7-9 and TRBJ1-4): DTGVSQNPRHKITKRGQNVTFRCDPISEHNRLYWYRQTLGQGPEFLTYFQNEAQLEKSRLLSDRFSAERPKGSFSTLEIQRTEQGDSAMYLCASSSGQGKYGTNEKLFFGSGTQLSVL.

This rearrangement joins TRBV27 to TRBJ1-1; the D is unclear. With 3 bases removed from V and 1 base from J, the gap between germline ends came to 9 bases. CDR3 length: 14 amino acids. Germline assignment: CDR1 MNHEY and CDR2 SMNVEV (reference sequence). CDR3 amino acids: CASSLSPGNTEAFF. The CDR3 nucleotides read TGTGCCAGCAGTTTGAGTCCGGGGAACACTGAAGCTTTCTTT.

J is TRBJ2-5 and V is TRBV4-2; 8 nucleotides line up with TRBD2. The V gene end was trimmed by 0 bases and the J gene end by 1 base; junction bases not matched to a gene: 1. Germline values: CDR1 LGHNA, CDR2 YNFKEQ. The CDR3 spans 15 residues. The DNA for the CDR3 is TGTGCCAGCAGCCAAGATCGGGAGGGCCAAGAGACCCAGTACTTC. Amino acids: CASSQDREGQETQYF.

The chain employs TRBV18 and TRBJ1-5; TRBD1 aligns across 7 bases. Germline V gene sequence: CDR1 KGHSH, CDR2 LQKENI. J gave up 4 bases and V 2 bases, and 8 bases lay outside the gene matches. The CDR3 sequence is 16 residues long. The CDR3 is CASSPSGTARNQPQHF. The CDR3 region has the DNA TGTGCCAGCTCACCATCCGGGACAGCCCGAAATCAGCCCCAGCATTTT.

In its sample, this clone was seen once. V usage is TRBV27 and J usage is TRBJ2-6; no reliable D call. V was trimmed by 6 bases and J by 2 bases, leaving 5 bases between them. The length of the CDR3 is 13 residues. CDR1 is MNHEY, CDR2 SMNVEV, per germline (reference sequence). The CDR3 bases are TGTGCCAGCAGAGCTCCTGGGGCCAACGTCCTGACTTTC. It codes for CASRAPGANVLTF.

This chain links TRBV5-4 with TRBJ2-7, with D tentatively TRBD2 (5 bases). Germline assignment: CDR1 SGHNT and CDR2 YYREEE (reference sequence). The V gene lost 0 bases and the J gene lost 3 bases, with 7 bases spanning the gap. The CDR3 totals 13 residues. CDR3 DNA: TGTGCCAGCAGCTTGGCCCGGGACTACGAGCAGTACTTC. Amino acid sequence: CASSLARDYEQYF.

V usage is TRBV19 and J usage is TRBJ1-1; possible D gene TRBD1, 5 bases. This CDR3 is built from 13 residues. Per germline, CDR1 LNHDA and CDR2 SQIVND (reference sequence). V lost 7 bases, J lost 5 bases, and 14 bases lay in between. As DNA, the CDR3 is TGTGCCAGTACCTATGGTGGGGGGACTGAAGCTTTCTTT. This sequence encodes CASTYGGGTEAFF.

V usage is TRBV9 and J usage is TRBJ2-7; possibly TRBD2 for D (6 bases). This CDR3 comprises 15 residues. V was clipped by 0 bases and J by 0 bases, with 10 bases between them. Germline V lookup: CDR1 SGDLS, CDR2 YYNGEE. Here the CDR3 DNA reads TGTGCCAGCAGCGTAGGCGGGGATGCCTCCTACGAGCAGTACTTC. It specifies CASSVGGDASYEQYF.

The J gene is TRBJ1-5, the V gene TRBV10-2, with unresolved D. Germline assignment: CDR1 WSHSY and CDR2 SAAADI. Trimming took 6 bases from V and 7 from J, leaving 13 bases between them. The CDR3 runs to 13 residues. The DNA for the CDR3 is TGCGCCAGCAGCCAGGTGGATGCACAGCCCCAGCATTTT. It codes for CASSQVDAQPQHF.